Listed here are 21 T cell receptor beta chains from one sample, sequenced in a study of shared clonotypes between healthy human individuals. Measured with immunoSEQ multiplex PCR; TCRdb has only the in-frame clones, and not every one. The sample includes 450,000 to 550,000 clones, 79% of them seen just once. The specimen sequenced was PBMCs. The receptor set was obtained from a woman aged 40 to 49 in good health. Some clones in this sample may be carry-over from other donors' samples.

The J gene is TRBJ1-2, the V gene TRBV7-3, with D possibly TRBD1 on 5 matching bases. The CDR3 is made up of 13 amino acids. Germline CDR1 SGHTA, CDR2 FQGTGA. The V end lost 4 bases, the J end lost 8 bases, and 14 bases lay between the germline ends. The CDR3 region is CASSSDSGVGYTF. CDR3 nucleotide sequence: TGTGCCAGCAGCTCTGACAGTGGGGTAGGCTACACCTTC.

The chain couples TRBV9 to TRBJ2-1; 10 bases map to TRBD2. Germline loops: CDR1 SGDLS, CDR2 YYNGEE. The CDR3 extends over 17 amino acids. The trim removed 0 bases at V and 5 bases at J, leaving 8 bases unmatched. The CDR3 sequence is CASSVEGAGGPDNEQFF. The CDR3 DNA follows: TGTGCCAGCAGCGTAGAGGGAGCGGGAGGGCCGGACAATGAGCAGTTCTTC. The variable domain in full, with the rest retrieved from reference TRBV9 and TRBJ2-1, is DSGVTQTPKHLITATGQRVTLRCSPRSGDLSVYWYQQSLDQGLQFLIQYYNGEERAKGNILERFSAQQFPDLHSELNLSSLELGDSALYFCASSVEGAGGPDNEQFFGPGTRLTVL.

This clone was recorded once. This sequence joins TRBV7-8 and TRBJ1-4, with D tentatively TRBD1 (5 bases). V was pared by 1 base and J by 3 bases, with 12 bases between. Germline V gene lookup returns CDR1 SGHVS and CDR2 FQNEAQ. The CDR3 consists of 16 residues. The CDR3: CASSLVTGVANEKLFF. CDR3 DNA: TGTGCCAGCAGCTTAGTTACGGGGGTTGCTAATGAAAAACTGTTTTTT.

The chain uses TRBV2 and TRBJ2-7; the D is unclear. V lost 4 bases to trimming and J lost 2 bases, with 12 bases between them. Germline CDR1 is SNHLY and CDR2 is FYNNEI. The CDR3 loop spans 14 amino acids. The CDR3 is CASSARTVTYEQYF. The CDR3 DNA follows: TGTGCCAGCAGTGCCCGGACGGTCACCTACGAGCAGTACTTC.

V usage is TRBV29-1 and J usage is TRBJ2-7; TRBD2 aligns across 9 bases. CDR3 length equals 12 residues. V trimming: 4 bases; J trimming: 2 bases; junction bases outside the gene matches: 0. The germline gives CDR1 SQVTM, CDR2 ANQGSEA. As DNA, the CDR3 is TGCAGCGTTGGCGGGAGGGCCTACGAGCAGTACTTC. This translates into CSVGGRAYEQYF.

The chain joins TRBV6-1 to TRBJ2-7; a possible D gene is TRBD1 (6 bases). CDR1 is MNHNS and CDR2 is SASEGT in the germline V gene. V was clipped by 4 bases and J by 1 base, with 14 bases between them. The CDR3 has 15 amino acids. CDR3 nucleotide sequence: TGTGCCAGCAGTGGACAGGCGTTACGTTCCTACGAGCAGTACTTC. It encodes CASSGQALRSYEQYF.

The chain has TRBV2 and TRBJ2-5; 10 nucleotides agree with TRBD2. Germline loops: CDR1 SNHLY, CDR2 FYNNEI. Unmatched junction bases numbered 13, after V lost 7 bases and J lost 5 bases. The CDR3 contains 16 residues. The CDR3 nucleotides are TGTGCCAGCACTCCAACCAGGACTAGCGGCGGGGAGACCCAGTACTTC. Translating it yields CASTPTRTSGGETQYF.

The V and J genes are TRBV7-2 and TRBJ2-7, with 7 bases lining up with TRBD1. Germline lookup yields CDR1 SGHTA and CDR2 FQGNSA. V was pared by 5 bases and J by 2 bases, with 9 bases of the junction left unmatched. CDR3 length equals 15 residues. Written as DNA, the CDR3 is TGTGCCAGCAGCATTGACAGGGCGTTACCCTACGAGCAGTACTTC. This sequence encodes CASSIDRALPYEQYF.

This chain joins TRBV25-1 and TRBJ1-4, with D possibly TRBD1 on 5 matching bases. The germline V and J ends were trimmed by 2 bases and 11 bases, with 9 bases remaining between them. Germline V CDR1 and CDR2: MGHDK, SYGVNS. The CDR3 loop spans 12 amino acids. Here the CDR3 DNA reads TGTGCCAGCAGTGAAATTCGGGGGAAACTGTTTTTT. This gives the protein CASSEIRGKLFF.

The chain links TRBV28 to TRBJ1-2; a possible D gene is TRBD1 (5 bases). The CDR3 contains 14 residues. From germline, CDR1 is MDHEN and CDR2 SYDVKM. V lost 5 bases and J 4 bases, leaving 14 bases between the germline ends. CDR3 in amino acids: CASSLGLASYGYTF. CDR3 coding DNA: TGTGCCAGCAGTCTGGGACTGGCATCCTATGGCTACACCTTC.

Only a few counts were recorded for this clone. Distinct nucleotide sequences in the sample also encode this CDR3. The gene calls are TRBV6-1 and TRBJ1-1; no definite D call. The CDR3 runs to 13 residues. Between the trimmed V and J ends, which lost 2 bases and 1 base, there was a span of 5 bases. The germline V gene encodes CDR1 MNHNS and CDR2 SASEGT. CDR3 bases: TGTGCCAGCAGTGAACAAAAGAACACTGAAGCTTTCTTT. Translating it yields CASSEQKNTEAFF.

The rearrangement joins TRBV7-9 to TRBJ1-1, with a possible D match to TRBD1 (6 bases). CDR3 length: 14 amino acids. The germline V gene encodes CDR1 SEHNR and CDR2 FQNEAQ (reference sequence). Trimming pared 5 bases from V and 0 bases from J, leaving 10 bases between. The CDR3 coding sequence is TGTGCCAGCAGCCCCGGGACACTGAACACTGAAGCTTTCTTT. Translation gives CASSPGTLNTEAFF.

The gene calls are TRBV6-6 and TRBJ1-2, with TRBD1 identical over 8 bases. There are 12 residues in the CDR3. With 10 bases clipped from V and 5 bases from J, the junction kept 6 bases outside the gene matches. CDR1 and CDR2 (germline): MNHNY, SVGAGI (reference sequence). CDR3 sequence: CATSQGAYGYTF. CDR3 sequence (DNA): TGTGCCACATCTCAGGGGGCGTATGGCTACACCTTC.

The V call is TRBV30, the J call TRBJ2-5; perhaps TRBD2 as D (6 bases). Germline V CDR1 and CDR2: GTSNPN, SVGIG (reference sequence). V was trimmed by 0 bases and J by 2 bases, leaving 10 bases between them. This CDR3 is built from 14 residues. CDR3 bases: TGTGCCTGGAGTGTGGGAGGTGGACAAGAGACCCAGTACTTC. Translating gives CAWSVGGGQETQYF.

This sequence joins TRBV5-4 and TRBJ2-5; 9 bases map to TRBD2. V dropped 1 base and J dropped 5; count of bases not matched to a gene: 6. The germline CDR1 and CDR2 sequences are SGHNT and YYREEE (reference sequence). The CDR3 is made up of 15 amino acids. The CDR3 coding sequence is TGTGCCAGCAGCTTGTCTGCGGGAGGGGATGAGACCCAGTACTTC. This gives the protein CASSLSAGGDETQYF. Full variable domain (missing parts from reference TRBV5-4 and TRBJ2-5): ETGVTQSPTHLIKTRGQQVTLRCSSQSGHNTVSWYQQALGQGPQFIFQYYREEENGRGNFPPRFSGLQFPNYSSELNVNALELDDSALYLCASSLSAGGDETQYFGPGTRLLVL.

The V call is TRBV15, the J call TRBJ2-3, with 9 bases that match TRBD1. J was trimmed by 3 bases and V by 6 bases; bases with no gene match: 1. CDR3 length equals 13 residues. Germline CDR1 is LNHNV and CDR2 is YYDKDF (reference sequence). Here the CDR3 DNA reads TGTGCCACCAGACAGGGGGCGACAGATACGCAGTATTTT. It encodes CATRQGATDTQYF.

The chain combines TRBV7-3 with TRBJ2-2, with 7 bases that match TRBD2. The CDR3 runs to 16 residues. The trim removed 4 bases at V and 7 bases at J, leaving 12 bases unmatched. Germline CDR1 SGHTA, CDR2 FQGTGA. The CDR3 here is CASSSSAGINVGELFF. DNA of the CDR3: TGTGCCAGCAGCTCCTCAGCGGGAATTAATGTCGGGGAGCTGTTTTTT.

The CDR3 coding sequence is TGTGCCAGCAGCTTAGATGGAGGGAAGAACTATGGCTACACCTTC. Its protein product is CASSLDGGKNYGYTF. This sequence joins TRBV7-9 and TRBJ1-2; D remains unclear. In germline, CDR1 is SEHNR, CDR2 FQNEAQ (reference sequence). This CDR3 spans 15 amino acids. V lost 1 base and J lost 2, with 11 bases in between.

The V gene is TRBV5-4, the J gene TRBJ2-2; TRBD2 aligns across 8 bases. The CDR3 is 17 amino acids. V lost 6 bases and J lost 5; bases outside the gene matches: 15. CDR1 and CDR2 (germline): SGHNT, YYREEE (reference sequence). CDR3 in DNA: TGTGCCAGCAAGCCGGGAGGGCCGGCCCCCTCGACCGGGGAGCTGTTTTTT. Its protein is CASKPGGPAPSTGELFF.

The CDR3 loop reads CASSEAPSGNTGELFF. The DNA of the CDR3 is TGTGCCAGCAGTGAAGCGCCTAGCGGGAACACCGGGGAGCTGTTTTTT. The J gene is TRBJ2-2, the V gene TRBV6-1; 7 bases line up with TRBD2. Trimming removed 0 bases from V and 1 base from J; junction bases left unmatched: 2. The CDR3 is 16 residues long. Germline assignment: CDR1 MNHNS and CDR2 SASEGT.

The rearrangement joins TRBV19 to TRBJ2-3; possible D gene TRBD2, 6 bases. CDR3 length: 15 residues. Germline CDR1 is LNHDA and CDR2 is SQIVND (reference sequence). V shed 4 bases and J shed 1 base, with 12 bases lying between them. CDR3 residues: CASSTMTGGTDTQYF. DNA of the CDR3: TGTGCCAGTAGTACTATGACGGGAGGCACAGATACGCAGTATTTT. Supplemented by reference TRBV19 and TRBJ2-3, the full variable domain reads DGGITQSPKYLFRKEGQNVTLSCEQNLNHDAMYWYRQDPGQGLRLIYYSQIVNDFQKGDIAEGYSVSREKKESFPLTVTSAQKNPTAFYLCASSTMTGGTDTQYFGPGTRLTVL.